This passage covers 18 T cell receptor beta chains from one sample sequenced in a study of cytomegalovirus exposure and HLA in healthy donors (dated by TCRdb to the late 2010s). The library was built by means of the immunoSEQ multiplex PCR assay. TCRdb's version of the immuneACCESS table is confined to in-frame rearrangements and falls short of the full clone set. An unresolved V gene accounts for under half of the shortfall where checked; the remainder is of unknown origin. This sample is represented by roughly 120,000 clones; around 94% of them were singletons. In total, the top ten clones hold roughly 1.2% of the sample. Sequencing input: PBMCs. These receptors came from a woman aged 18-35 years in good health and CMV-seronegative.

The DNA for the CDR3 is TGTGCCAGCAGGGGTCCCTTAGGGGTCGAGCAGTACTTC. Translating gives CASRGPLGVEQYF. The V and J genes are TRBV2 and TRBJ2-7; D might be TRBD1 (5 bases). The CDR3 runs 13 residues. V was clipped by 6 bases and J by 6 bases, with 15 bases between them. Per the germline V gene, CDR1 is SNHLY and CDR2 is FYNNEI.

This CDR3 reads CASSNFGQARDQPQHF. As DNA, the CDR3 is TGTGCCAGTAGCAATTTCGGACAAGCCAGAGATCAGCCCCAGCATTTT. The chain links TRBV19 to TRBJ1-5, with D possibly being TRBD1 (5 bases). Germline V lookup: CDR1 LNHDA, CDR2 SQIVND (reference sequence). V was shortened by 6 bases and J by 5 bases, with 20 bases between the two germline ends. The CDR3 totals 16 residues.

The chain couples TRBV7-9 to TRBJ1-2; D gene ambiguous. The CDR3 totals 14 residues. V lost 5 bases to trimming and J lost 5 bases, with 15 bases between them. Germline V gene lookup returns CDR1 SEHNR and CDR2 FQNEAQ (reference sequence). The CDR3 DNA follows: TGTGCCAGCAGCGCCGGTGGGGAGAGGTATGGCTACACCTTC. Translated, it gives CASSAGGERYGYTF.

The chain couples TRBV18 to TRBJ1-2, with a weak D call TRBD1 (5 bases). Germline CDR1 and CDR2: KGHSH and LQKENI. The CDR3 loop spans 15 amino acids. Trimming removed 2 bases from V and 4 bases from J, with 14 bases in between. The CDR3 DNA sequence: TGTGCCAGCTCACCAGTTGACAGAAGATTCTATGGCTACACCTTC. Its protein product is CASSPVDRRFYGYTF.

This clone was observed once. The V gene is TRBV29-1, the J gene TRBJ2-1, with D perhaps matching TRBD1 (5 bases). This CDR3 region has 13 residues. V was trimmed by 3 bases and J by 1 base, leaving 7 bases between them. Germline CDR1 SQVTM, CDR2 ANQGSEA. The CDR3, as DNA: TGCAGCGTTGAGGGGCTTTCCTACAATGAGCAGTTCTTC. The encoded protein is CSVEGLSYNEQFF.

The chain combines TRBV7-9 with TRBJ2-7; tentatively, D is TRBD2 (7 bases). The CDR3 covers 14 residues. V lost 1 base and J lost 6, with 13 bases in between. CDR1 is SEHNR, CDR2 FQNEAQ, per germline (reference sequence). CDR3 nucleotides: TGTGCCAGCAGCTTAGATTGGGGGGGGGCCGAGCAGTACTTC. It specifies CASSLDWGGAEQYF.

V gene TRBV20-1 combines with J gene TRBJ1-1, with D tentatively TRBD1 (6 bases). V lost 5 bases and J lost 5, with 9 bases in between. The CDR3 covers 11 residues. Looked up from germline, CDR1 is DFQATT and CDR2 is SNEGSKA (reference sequence). The CDR3 region is CSAYGQTEAFF. As DNA, the CDR3 is TGCAGTGCTTACGGACAGACTGAAGCTTTCTTT.

The chain is built from TRBV2 and TRBJ1-1; D gene ambiguous. Trimming shortened V by 7 bases and J by 3 bases, and 12 bases separated the two germline ends. Germline V gene data show CDR1 as SNHLY and CDR2 as FYNNEI. The CDR3 contains 13 residues. The CDR3 DNA reads as TGTGCCAGCAATTCCCGAGCGGACACTGAAGCTTTCTTT. It encodes CASNSRADTEAFF.

In DNA, the CDR3 is TGTGCCAGCGGCAAACAGGGTGTCAATGAAAAACTGTTTTTT. It is translated as CASGKQGVNEKLFF. The chain combines TRBV6-5 with TRBJ1-4, with a tentative D call TRBD1 (6 bases). The CDR3 is made up of 14 amino acids. From germline, CDR1 is MNHEY and CDR2 SVGAGI. V dropped 8 bases and J dropped 5 bases, with 15 bases sitting between them.

The chain carries TRBV30 and TRBJ1-5, with a weak D call TRBD1 (5 bases). The CDR3 is 14 amino acids. The V and J ends lost 0 bases and 4 bases respectively, with 10 bases between them. From germline, CDR1 is GTSNPN and CDR2 SVGIG (reference sequence). The CDR3 bases are TGTGCCTGGAGTGTACTGGACAAAAATCAGCCCCAGCATTTT. It translates to CAWSVLDKNQPQHF.

This clone occurred a few times. The rearrangement uses TRBV6-5 and TRBJ2-7; 8 bases line up with TRBD1. This CDR3 has 13 residues. CDR1 MNHEY and CDR2 SVGAGI come from the germline V gene. The V segment lost 5 bases and the J segment 8 bases; nucleotides outside the gene matches: 8. The chain's CDR3 is CASSGPTGVKQYF. The CDR3 DNA follows: TGTGCCAGCAGTGGGCCGACAGGGGTGAAGCAGTACTTC.

This clone has only one observation. The chain couples TRBV11-2 to TRBJ2-3; 8 bases are shared with TRBD2. After removal of 1 base from V and 4 bases from J, the junction contained 10 bases not matched to a gene. From germline, CDR1 is SGHAT and CDR2 FQNNGV. CDR3 length equals 17 residues. CDR3 sequence (DNA): TGTGCCAGCAGCTTAGTACGGGGGGGATTTGGCGCAGATACGCAGTATTTT. Protein product: CASSLVRGGFGADTQYF.

The rearrangement uses TRBV6-5 and TRBJ1-2, with D possibly being TRBD1 (6 bases). There are 13 residues in the CDR3. V was trimmed by 9 bases and J by 4 bases, leaving 15 bases between them. CDR1 MNHEY and CDR2 SVGAGI come from the germline V gene. The CDR3 protein is CASGGGQIYGYTF. CDR3 coding DNA: TGTGCCAGTGGGGGGGGGCAGATCTATGGCTACACCTTC.

The chain couples TRBV27 to TRBJ1-1; D is possibly TRBD1 (5 bases). V lost 1 base and J 2 bases, leaving 11 bases between the germline ends. Looked up from germline, CDR1 is MNHEY and CDR2 is SMNVEV (reference sequence). CDR3 size: 15 residues. The CDR3 here is CASSLYDGGNTEAFF. The CDR3 region has the DNA TGTGCCAGCAGTTTATACGACGGGGGAAACACTGAAGCTTTCTTT.

This chain joins TRBV9 and TRBJ2-5; the D gene is possibly TRBD2 (5 bases). V was pared by 4 bases and J by 5 bases, with 12 bases between. CDR3 length: 13 residues. CDR1 and CDR2 (germline): SGDLS, YYNGEE. The CDR3 protein is CASSTTSLETQYF. In DNA form, the CDR3 reads TGTGCCAGCAGCACAACTAGTTTGGAGACCCAGTACTTC.

The genes are TRBV20-1 and TRBJ2-7; D gene unclear. Trimming left V 5 bases short and J 6 bases short, with 11 bases between. The CDR3 consists of 11 residues. Germline CDR1 and CDR2: DFQATT and SNEGSKA (reference sequence). CDR3 protein: CSAELTPEQYF. The CDR3 DNA is TGCAGTGCTGAGCTGACTCCCGAGCAGTACTTC.

The rearrangement uses TRBV6-1 and TRBJ1-6; D possibly corresponds to TRBD1 (5 bases). Germline CDR1 and CDR2: MNHNS and SASEGT. The CDR3 totals 15 residues. V lost 6 bases and J 7 bases, leaving 16 bases between the germline ends. In nucleotides, the CDR3 is TGTGCCAGCAGGGCAGAGGCAGGGAGGAATTCACCCCTCCACTTT. It encodes CASRAEAGRNSPLHF.

This clone was found a few times. The chain links TRBV27 to TRBJ1-5; D perhaps matches TRBD1 (6 bases). Germline lookup yields CDR1 MNHEY and CDR2 SMNVEV (reference sequence). V was trimmed by 2 bases and J by 7 bases, leaving 15 bases between them. The CDR3 sequence is 15 residues long. The CDR3 here is CASSLEGDDRQPQHF. CDR3 DNA sequence: TGTGCCAGCAGTTTAGAGGGGGACGATCGACAGCCCCAGCATTTT.